This T cell receptor beta chain was profiled in a study of shared clonotypes between healthy human individuals. Looking at the study overall: Three plates each covered CD4 naive and memory; CD8 naive two, CD8 memory one. Whole-study findings and limits: Roughly 4.6% of naive CD4 clonotypes were common to four donors. Only blood underwent sampling, and tissue repertoires likely differ.

Assay: immunoSEQ multiplex PCR; the TCRdb copy retains only in-frame clones and omits some. The sample includes millions of clones, 85% to 95% of them seen just once. Unmatched junction bases numbered 12, after V lost 5 bases and J lost 7 bases. The CDR3 is made up of 16 amino acids. Germline V gene lookup returns CDR1 LNHDA and CDR2 SQIVND (reference sequence). Recent acute infections and vaccinations were absent in the healthy HIV-negative adult donors. On this clone: The antigen is unknown.

The rearrangement uses TRBV19 and TRBJ2-5; 11 bases fit TRBD2. This receptor was identified in a man younger than 30 in good health. The sequenced sample was naive CD4+ T cells sorted from blood. Subset reported: CD45RA+ positively selected. The CDR3 region is CASSGTSGSLIGTQYF. CDR3 DNA sequence: TGTGCCAGTAGTGGGACTAGCGGTTCCCTGATCGGGACCCAGTACTTC.